This T cell receptor (beta chain) was captured in a study of blood T cells in healthy people across ages. Study in general: Every two T cells gave about one barcoded beta molecule via template switching.

A few counts support this clonotype. Its antigen remains unidentified. General study points: Changes seen in expanded clonotypes were possibly confounded by donor CMV status left unknown.

J gave up 6 bases and V 5 bases, and 7 bases lay outside the gene matches. Germline loops: CDR1 SGHTA, CDR2 FQGNSA. The CDR3 has 14 residues. Alongside a J-beta primer mix, a sample-barcoded 5' primer served in a second PCR lasting about 7 to 12 cycles. Each cDNA molecule was tagged by a template-switch adaptor with 12 random nucleotides. TCRdb independently ran MiXCR on the 5' RACE reads; one entry per CDR3 protein. The sample includes 540,000 or so distinct CDR3 sequences, roughly a quarter seen only once; the top ten take under 20%. Individuals who donated were healthy Caucasians from Russia aged about 6 to 95.

The clonotype was recovered from a woman aged 65 to 85 in good health. V and J are TRBV7-2 and TRBJ2-1, with TRBD1 matching 7 bases. Sequenced material: blood. CDR3 bases: TGTGCCAGCAGCCAAGCTCAGGGGGTCAATGAGCAGTTCTTC. It yields the protein CASSQAQGVNEQFF.